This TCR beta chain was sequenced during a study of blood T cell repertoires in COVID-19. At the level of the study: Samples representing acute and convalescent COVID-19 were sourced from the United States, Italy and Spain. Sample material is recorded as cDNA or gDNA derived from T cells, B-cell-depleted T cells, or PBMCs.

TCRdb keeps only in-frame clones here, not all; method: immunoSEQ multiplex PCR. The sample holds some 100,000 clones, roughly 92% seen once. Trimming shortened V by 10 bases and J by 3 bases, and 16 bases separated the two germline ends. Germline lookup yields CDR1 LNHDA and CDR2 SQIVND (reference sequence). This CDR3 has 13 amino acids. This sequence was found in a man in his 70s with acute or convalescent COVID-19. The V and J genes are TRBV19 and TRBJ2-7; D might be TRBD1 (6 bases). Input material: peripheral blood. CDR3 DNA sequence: TGTGCCACCTCCGGGACAAGACTCTACGAGCAGTACTTC. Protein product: CATSGTRLYEQYF.